This T cell receptor (beta chain) was captured by sequencing in a study of OX40 agonist ivuxolimab in advanced cancers. Study in general: The study treated patients with ivuxolimab, an agonistic anti-OX40 (CD134) antibody. Cohort: about 82% men, mean age 60, aged roughly 23 to 79. Dosing consisted of intravenous ivuxolimab at 0.01 to 10 mg/kg every 2 weeks. Patients with hepatocellular carcinoma, melanoma, renal cell or head and neck cancer made up the dose-escalation patients.

CDR1 and CDR2 (germline): MGHDK, SYGVNS. The CDR3 contains 12 residues. The ends were cut back, 4 bases at V and 11 bases at J, with 14 bases in the middle. Assay: immunoSEQ multiplex PCR; the TCRdb copy retains only in-frame clones and omits some. Of roughly 35,000 clones in the sample, about 81% were seen once. The chain carries TRBV25-1 and TRBJ1-1, with D maybe TRBD1 (6 bases). This sequence was found in an adult with an advanced solid tumor such as melanoma, head and neck, liver or kidney cancer. The specimen comprised CD4+ or CD8+ T cells sorted from blood, sampled in a trial of the OX40 agonist ivuxolimab. The CDR3 loop is CASSGPRGRAFF. CDR3 coding DNA: TGTGCCAGCAGTGGCCCCAGGGGAAGGGCTTTCTTT.